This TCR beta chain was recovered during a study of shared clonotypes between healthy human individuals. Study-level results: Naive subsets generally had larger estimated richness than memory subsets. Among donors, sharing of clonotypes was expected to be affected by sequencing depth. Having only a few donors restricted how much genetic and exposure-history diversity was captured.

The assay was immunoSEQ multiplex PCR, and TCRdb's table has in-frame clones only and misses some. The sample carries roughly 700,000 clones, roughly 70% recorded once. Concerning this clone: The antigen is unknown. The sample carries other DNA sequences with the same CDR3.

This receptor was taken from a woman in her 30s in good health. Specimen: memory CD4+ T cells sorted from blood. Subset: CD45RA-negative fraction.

The CDR3 DNA reads as TGTGCCAGTAGAAGACAGGGAGAAACTGAAGCTTTCTTT. Its translation: CASRRQGETEAFF. The genes are TRBV19 and TRBJ1-1; 7 bases are shared with TRBD1. V dropped 6 bases and J dropped 5; count of bases not matched to a gene: 6. CDR1 and CDR2 (germline): LNHDA, SQIVND (reference sequence). The CDR3 runs 13 residues.